A selection of T cell receptor beta chains follows, all from one sample in a study of T cell responses to AZD1222 COVID-19 vaccine. TCRdb keeps only in-frame clones here, not all; method: immunoSEQ multiplex PCR. The sample lists 130,000 or so clones, more than 80% occurring once. The source material was peripheral blood, sampled 28 days after the second dose of the MenACWY control vaccine. The receptors originated from an adult who received the MenACWY meningococcal vaccine as a control. CDR3s include the opening cysteine and the closing phenylalanine or tryptophan. The order of the fields is D gene, V gene, CDR3 length, clone size, J gene, CDR3 protein, CDR3 DNA. A D gene is named only where the DNA matches it firmly. Size is stated for part of the rows, as once, few or many counts, or as a class when the clone is expanded.

D gene: TRBD1
V gene: TRBV29-1
CDR3 length: 13
clone size: once
J gene: TRBJ2-4
CDR3 protein: CSVALDRGGIQYF
CDR3 DNA: TGCAGCGTTGCCCTAGACAGGGGGGGCATTCAGTACTTC

D gene: -
V gene: TRBV9
CDR3 length: 12
clone size: -
J gene: TRBJ2-2
CDR3 protein: CASTTVPGELFF
CDR3 DNA: TGTGCCAGCACGACAGTCCCCGGGGAGCTGTTTTTT

D gene: TRBD1
V gene: TRBV11-3
CDR3 length: 17
clone size: -
J gene: TRBJ1-2
CDR3 protein: CASRQTGTGETNYGYTF
CDR3 DNA: TGTGCCAGCAGACAAACCGGGACAGGGGAAACTAACTATGGCTACACCTTC

D gene: TRBD2
V gene: TRBV24-1
CDR3 length: 17
clone size: -
J gene: TRBJ2-1
CDR3 protein: CATSDLQAGEGWNEQFF
CDR3 DNA: TGTGCCACCAGTGATTTGCAAGCGGGAGAGGGCTGGAATGAGCAGTTCTTC

D gene: TRBD2
V gene: TRBV4-1
CDR3 length: 14
clone size: -
J gene: TRBJ2-1
CDR3 protein: CASSPGLAGGRQFF
CDR3 DNA: TGCGCCAGCAGCCCGGGACTAGCGGGAGGGCGGCAGTTCTTC

D gene: TRBD1
V gene: TRBV2
CDR3 length: 14
clone size: -
J gene: TRBJ1-2
CDR3 protein: CASSAPQGNYGYTF
CDR3 DNA: TGTGCCAGCAGTGCCCCACAGGGGAACTATGGCTACACCTTC

D gene: -
V gene: TRBV25-1
CDR3 length: 14
clone size: -
J gene: TRBJ2-1
CDR3 protein: CASSLPNTNNEQFF
CDR3 DNA: TGTGCCAGCAGTCTACCGAATACCAACAATGAGCAGTTCTTC

D gene: TRBD2
V gene: TRBV5-4
CDR3 length: 17
clone size: -
J gene: TRBJ2-7
CDR3 protein: CASSFGRRLAGDGEQYF
CDR3 DNA: TGTGCCAGCAGCTTTGGTCGCCGACTAGCGGGAGACGGGGAGCAGTACTTC

D gene: -
V gene: TRBV28
CDR3 length: 16
clone size: -
J gene: TRBJ1-4
CDR3 protein: CASSPRGAATNEKLFF
CDR3 DNA: TGTGCCAGCAGTCCCAGGGGCGCCGCAACTAATGAAAAACTGTTTTTT

D gene: TRBD2
V gene: TRBV5-1
CDR3 length: 18
clone size: -
J gene: TRBJ2-4
CDR3 protein: CASSLGLGTSGGKNIQYF
CDR3 DNA: TGCGCCAGCAGCCTCGGACTCGGGACTAGCGGGGGGAAAAACATTCAGTACTTC

D gene: TRBD2
V gene: TRBV28
CDR3 length: 19
clone size: -
J gene: TRBJ2-3
CDR3 protein: CASSYPTFDREGSTDTQYF
CDR3 DNA: TGTGCCAGCAGTTACCCCACCTTTGATCGGGAGGGAAGCACAGATACGCAGTATTTT

D gene: TRBD1
V gene: TRBV28
CDR3 length: 19
clone size: -
J gene: TRBJ1-2
CDR3 protein: CASSGRPKSRGSPNYGYTF
CDR3 DNA: TGTGCCAGCAGTGGGCGGCCAAAGAGCAGGGGGTCCCCCAACTATGGCTACACCTTC

D gene: -
V gene: TRBV3-1/TRBV3-2
CDR3 length: 16
clone size: -
J gene: TRBJ1-3
CDR3 protein: CASSHTMGVAGNTIYF
CDR3 DNA: TGTGCCAGCAGCCACACCATGGGTGTAGCTGGAAACACCATATATTTT

D gene: TRBD1
V gene: TRBV15
CDR3 length: 17
clone size: -
J gene: TRBJ2-7
CDR3 protein: CATSPRQGAFITYEQYF
CDR3 DNA: TGTGCCACCAGCCCCCGACAGGGGGCCTTTATCACCTACGAGCAGTACTTC

D gene: -
V gene: TRBV5-4
CDR3 length: 13
clone size: -
J gene: TRBJ2-5
CDR3 protein: CASSFDVQETQYF
CDR3 DNA: TGTGCCAGCAGCTTCGACGTGCAAGAGACCCAGTACTTC

D gene: TRBD1
V gene: TRBV2
CDR3 length: 15
clone size: -
J gene: TRBJ2-7
CDR3 protein: CASSYPGQASYEQYF
CDR3 DNA: TGTGCCAGCAGTTACCCGGGACAGGCCTCCTACGAGCAGTACTTC

D gene: TRBD1
V gene: TRBV30
CDR3 length: 15
clone size: once
J gene: TRBJ1-3
CDR3 protein: CAWNRDRESGNTIYF
CDR3 DNA: TGTGCCTGGAACCGCGACAGGGAGTCCGGAAACACCATATATTTT

D gene: TRBD1
V gene: TRBV19
CDR3 length: 14
clone size: once
J gene: TRBJ1-1
CDR3 protein: CASKIQGANTEAFF
CDR3 DNA: TGTGCCAGTAAGATACAGGGGGCGAACACTGAAGCTTTCTTT

D gene: TRBD1
V gene: TRBV19
CDR3 length: 15
clone size: -
J gene: TRBJ2-7
CDR3 protein: CASSIEGQGTYEQYF
CDR3 DNA: TGTGCCAGTAGTATTGAGGGACAGGGGACCTACGAGCAGTACTTC

D gene: -
V gene: TRBV6-1
CDR3 length: 13
clone size: few
J gene: TRBJ1-1
CDR3 protein: CASSEAEKDKAFF
CDR3 DNA: TGTGCCAGCAGTGAAGCCGAGAAAGATAAGGCTTTCTTT

D gene: -
V gene: TRBV19
CDR3 length: 13
clone size: -
J gene: TRBJ1-1
CDR3 protein: CASSVGMNTEAFF
CDR3 DNA: TGTGCCAGTAGTGTGGGAATGAACACTGAAGCTTTCTTT

D gene: -
V gene: TRBV5-4
CDR3 length: 13
clone size: -
J gene: TRBJ2-5
CDR3 protein: CASSLTIQETQYF
CDR3 DNA: TGTGCCAGCAGCCTTACCATCCAAGAGACCCAGTACTTC

D gene: TRBD2
V gene: TRBV28
CDR3 length: 15
clone size: -
J gene: TRBJ2-7
CDR3 protein: CASSLAGTSGYEQYF
CDR3 DNA: TGTGCCAGCAGTCTTGCCGGGACTAGCGGCTACGAGCAGTACTTC

D gene: TRBD1
V gene: TRBV2
CDR3 length: 15
clone size: -
J gene: TRBJ1-4
CDR3 protein: CASRGQNLNNEKLFF
CDR3 DNA: TGTGCCAGCCGGGGACAGAACCTCAATAATGAAAAACTGTTTTTT

D gene: -
V gene: TRBV10-2
CDR3 length: 20
clone size: -
J gene: TRBJ1-1
CDR3 protein: CASSESYQGSLSQLVTEAFF
CDR3 DNA: TGCGCCAGCAGTGAGTCGTACCAGGGAAGTTTATCCCAGTTAGTCACTGAAGCTTTCTTT

D gene: -
V gene: TRBV7-9
CDR3 length: 10
clone size: -
J gene: TRBJ2-1
CDR3 protein: CASSSGPQFF
CDR3 DNA: TGTGCCAGCAGCTCGGGACCGCAGTTCTTC

D gene: TRBD2
V gene: TRBV4-3
CDR3 length: 17
clone size: few
J gene: TRBJ2-3
CDR3 protein: CASSHRLSSGGTDTQYF
CDR3 DNA: TGCGCCAGCAGCCACAGACTCTCTAGCGGGGGAACAGATACGCAGTATTTT

D gene: TRBD2
V gene: TRBV5-4
CDR3 length: 15
clone size: -
J gene: TRBJ2-2
CDR3 protein: CASSLISGLTGELFF
CDR3 DNA: TGTGCCAGCAGCTTAATTAGCGGGCTCACCGGGGAGCTGTTTTTT

D gene: -
V gene: TRBV19
CDR3 length: 14
clone size: -
J gene: TRBJ2-7
CDR3 protein: CASSRSGSNYEQYF
CDR3 DNA: TGTGCCAGTAGTCGGTCAGGGTCAAACTACGAGCAGTACTTC

D gene: TRBD2
V gene: TRBV6-4
CDR3 length: 16
clone size: -
J gene: TRBJ2-3
CDR3 protein: CASSDSGLAGTDTQYF
CDR3 DNA: TGTGCCAGCAGTGACTCGGGACTAGCCGGTACAGATACGCAGTATTTT

D gene: -
V gene: TRBV28
CDR3 length: 16
clone size: -
J gene: TRBJ1-5
CDR3 protein: CASSLHAPIVPQPQHF
CDR3 DNA: TGTGCCAGCAGTTTACACGCCCCGATCGTACCCCAGCCCCAGCATTTT

D gene: -
V gene: TRBV28
CDR3 length: 17
clone size: -
J gene: TRBJ1-4
CDR3 protein: CASSFPRLRSTNEKLFF
CDR3 DNA: TGTGCCAGCAGTTTCCCCCGTTTGAGATCAACTAATGAAAAACTGTTTTTT

D gene: TRBD1
V gene: TRBV4-2
CDR3 length: 16
clone size: -
J gene: TRBJ2-3
CDR3 protein: CASSQVPGGVTDTQYF
CDR3 DNA: TGTGCCAGCAGCCAAGTTCCAGGGGGCGTTACAGATACGCAGTATTTT

D gene: -
V gene: TRBV4-3
CDR3 length: 15
clone size: -
J gene: TRBJ2-1
CDR3 protein: CASSQDLQEYNEQFF
CDR3 DNA: TGCGCCAGCAGCCAAGATCTCCAGGAATACAATGAGCAGTTCTTC

D gene: TRBD2
V gene: TRBV4-2
CDR3 length: 18
clone size: -
J gene: TRBJ2-1
CDR3 protein: CASSQDIHTSGGYNEQFF
CDR3 DNA: TGTGCCAGCAGCCAAGATATCCATACTAGCGGGGGTTACAATGAGCAGTTCTTC

D gene: -
V gene: TRBV14
CDR3 length: 11
clone size: -
J gene: TRBJ1-6
CDR3 protein: CASSQNSPLHF
CDR3 DNA: TGTGCCAGCAGTCAAAATTCACCCCTCCACTTT

D gene: -
V gene: TRBV29-1
CDR3 length: 12
clone size: -
J gene: TRBJ2-3
CDR3 protein: CSVDQETDTQYF
CDR3 DNA: TGCAGCGTTGACCAGGAAACAGATACGCAGTATTTT

D gene: -
V gene: TRBV7-2
CDR3 length: 12
clone size: -
J gene: TRBJ1-3
CDR3 protein: CASSYSGNTIYF
CDR3 DNA: TGTGCCAGCAGCTACTCTGGAAACACCATATATTTT

D gene: TRBD2
V gene: TRBV27
CDR3 length: 11
clone size: -
J gene: TRBJ2-3
CDR3 protein: CAIGTSGSQYF
CDR3 DNA: TGTGCCATCGGGACTAGCGGGAGTCAGTATTTT

D gene: -
V gene: TRBV6-2/TRBV6-3
CDR3 length: 17
clone size: -
J gene: TRBJ2-1
CDR3 protein: CASSSLGRPKTYNEQFF
CDR3 DNA: TGTGCCAGCAGTTCACTAGGCAGACCCAAAACCTACAATGAGCAGTTCTTC

D gene: -
V gene: TRBV6-5
CDR3 length: 15
clone size: -
J gene: TRBJ1-4
CDR3 protein: CASTPGGGRNEKLFF
CDR3 DNA: TGTGCCAGCACCCCCGGGGGAGGAAGAAATGAAAAACTGTTTTTT